A selection of T cell receptor beta chains follows, all from one sample in a study of Ad26.COV2.S vaccination and SARS-CoV-2 variants. The table came from immunoSEQ multiplex PCR; TCRdb's copy has only in-frame clones and leaves some out. The table shows under 300,000 clones, with around nine tenths occurring only once. Sequencing used peripheral blood, obtained in a trial of Ad26.COV2.S vaccine versus placebo. These receptors were taken from a person between 18 and 60 years old who received the Ad26.COV2.S COVID-19 vaccine or a placebo. Both conserved end residues are part of each CDR3. The order of the fields is J gene, clone size, V gene, CDR3 length, D gene, CDR3 protein, CDR3 DNA. A D gene is named only where the DNA matches it firmly. Some rows have no size entry. The others give once, few or many, or a class for an expanded clone.

j_call: TRBJ1-5
clone_size: .
v_call: TRBV27
cdr3_length: 14
d_call: .
cdr3_aa: CASSYKLGYQPQHF
cdr3_nt: TGTGCCAGCAGTTATAAGTTAGGGTATCAGCCCCAGCATTTT

j_call: TRBJ2-5
clone_size: .
v_call: TRBV7-9
cdr3_length: 14
d_call: .
cdr3_aa: CASLRAGDVETQYF
cdr3_nt: TGTGCCAGCCTAAGGGCAGGGGATGTAGAGACCCAGTACTTC

j_call: TRBJ2-5
clone_size: .
v_call: TRBV7-4
cdr3_length: 15
d_call: TRBD2
cdr3_aa: CASSLVQGLEETQYF
cdr3_nt: TGTGCCAGCAGCTTAGTTCAGGGACTAGAAGAGACCCAGTACTTC

j_call: TRBJ2-1
clone_size: .
v_call: TRBV2
cdr3_length: 15
d_call: .
cdr3_aa: CASRAREGAFSEQFF
cdr3_nt: TGTGCCAGCAGGGCCCGGGAGGGGGCGTTTAGTGAGCAGTTCTTC

j_call: TRBJ1-1
clone_size: .
v_call: TRBV12-3/TRBV12-4
cdr3_length: 13
d_call: .
cdr3_aa: CASRWGQNTEAFF
cdr3_nt: TGTGCCAGCAGGTGGGGTCAAAACACTGAAGCTTTCTTT

j_call: TRBJ2-1
clone_size: few
v_call: TRBV19
cdr3_length: 16
d_call: TRBD2
cdr3_aa: CASRSSSGGEYNEQFF
cdr3_nt: TGTGCCAGTAGGTCCTCCAGCGGGGGAGAATACAATGAGCAGTTCTTC

j_call: TRBJ1-2
clone_size: .
v_call: TRBV13
cdr3_length: 16
d_call: .
cdr3_aa: CASSNNQLRGNYGYTF
cdr3_nt: TGTGCCAGCAGTAATAACCAACTCAGGGGTAACTATGGCTACACCTTC

j_call: TRBJ1-3
clone_size: once
v_call: TRBV9
cdr3_length: 14
d_call: TRBD1
cdr3_aa: CASSGDSSGNTIYF
cdr3_nt: TGTGCCAGCAGCGGGGACAGCTCTGGAAACACCATATATTTT

j_call: TRBJ1-5
clone_size: .
v_call: TRBV4-1
cdr3_length: 15
d_call: TRBD1
cdr3_aa: CASSQEDRGRQPQHF
cdr3_nt: TGCGCCAGCAGCCAAGAAGACAGGGGAAGACAGCCCCAGCATTTT

j_call: TRBJ2-3
clone_size: .
v_call: TRBV7-8
cdr3_length: 15
d_call: .
cdr3_aa: CASSLGGAGTDTQYF
cdr3_nt: TGTGCCAGCAGCTTAGGAGGGGCTGGAACAGATACGCAGTATTTT

j_call: TRBJ2-3
clone_size: once
v_call: TRBV5-1
cdr3_length: 14
d_call: .
cdr3_aa: CASSLADGTDTQYF
cdr3_nt: TGCGCCAGCAGCTTGGCCGACGGTACAGATACGCAGTATTTT

j_call: TRBJ1-3
clone_size: few
v_call: TRBV30
cdr3_length: 13
d_call: .
cdr3_aa: CAWSVWRRNTIYF
cdr3_nt: TGTGCCTGGAGTGTATGGCGGAGAAACACCATATATTTT

j_call: TRBJ2-5
clone_size: .
v_call: TRBV4-1
cdr3_length: 14
d_call: .
cdr3_aa: CASSHRARGQTQYF
cdr3_nt: TGCGCCAGCAGCCACCGAGCAAGAGGGCAGACCCAGTACTTC

j_call: TRBJ1-4
clone_size: .
v_call: TRBV5-1
cdr3_length: 15
d_call: TRBD1
cdr3_aa: CASSPGQLTNEKLFF
cdr3_nt: TGCGCCAGCAGCCCGGGACAGCTAACTAATGAAAAACTGTTTTTT

j_call: TRBJ1-6
clone_size: few
v_call: TRBV6-1
cdr3_length: 14
d_call: .
cdr3_aa: CASSEPLGNSPLHF
cdr3_nt: TGTGCCAGCAGTGAGCCTTTGGGCAATTCACCCCTCCACTTT

j_call: TRBJ2-1
clone_size: .
v_call: TRBV5-1
cdr3_length: 16
d_call: .
cdr3_aa: CASSLALASSYNEQFF
cdr3_nt: TGCGCCAGCAGCTTGGCTCTAGCAAGCTCCTACAATGAGCAGTTCTTC

j_call: TRBJ2-5
clone_size: .
v_call: TRBV11-1
cdr3_length: 14
d_call: TRBD2
cdr3_aa: CASSSGLAGETQYF
cdr3_nt: TGTGCCAGCAGCTCCGGACTAGCGGGAGAGACCCAGTACTTC

j_call: TRBJ1-3
clone_size: once
v_call: TRBV6-4
cdr3_length: 14
d_call: .
cdr3_aa: CASSGGQEGDTIYF
cdr3_nt: TGTGCCAGCAGTGGTGGGCAAGAAGGGGACACCATATATTTT

j_call: TRBJ1-5
clone_size: .
v_call: TRBV7-9
cdr3_length: 15
d_call: TRBD1
cdr3_aa: CASSTGQGSGQPQHF
cdr3_nt: TGTGCCAGCAGCACCGGACAGGGGAGTGGACAGCCCCAGCATTTT

j_call: TRBJ1-1
clone_size: .
v_call: TRBV6-5
cdr3_length: 14
d_call: .
cdr3_aa: CASSYLIDGTEAFF
cdr3_nt: TGTGCCAGCAGTTACCTTATTGATGGCACTGAAGCTTTCTTT

j_call: TRBJ2-2
clone_size: .
v_call: TRBV7-3
cdr3_length: 17
d_call: .
cdr3_aa: CASSLIGGIPLTGELFF
cdr3_nt: TGTGCCAGCAGCTTAATCGGCGGGATACCCCTCACCGGGGAGCTGTTTTTT

j_call: TRBJ2-3
clone_size: .
v_call: TRBV7-6
cdr3_length: 16
d_call: TRBD1
cdr3_aa: CASSSRQGPPGDTQYF
cdr3_nt: TGTGCCAGCAGCTCGAGACAGGGACCCCCTGGAGATACGCAGTATTTT

j_call: TRBJ2-1
clone_size: few
v_call: TRBV7-9
cdr3_length: 17
d_call: TRBD2
cdr3_aa: CASSLTAGGPPYNEQFF
cdr3_nt: TGTGCCAGCAGCTTGACAGCGGGAGGGCCACCCTACAATGAGCAGTTCTTC

j_call: TRBJ1-4
clone_size: .
v_call: TRBV7-9
cdr3_length: 15
d_call: .
cdr3_aa: CASSWVGFRDEKLFF
cdr3_nt: TGTGCCAGCAGTTGGGTAGGATTCAGGGATGAAAAACTGTTTTTT

j_call: TRBJ1-2
clone_size: .
v_call: TRBV18
cdr3_length: 16
d_call: .
cdr3_aa: CASSPRQLGIDYGYTF
cdr3_nt: TGTGCCAGCTCACCGCGTCAGTTAGGGATAGACTATGGCTACACCTTC

j_call: TRBJ2-3
clone_size: .
v_call: TRBV2
cdr3_length: 13
d_call: TRBD2
cdr3_aa: CASTLAGAGTQYF
cdr3_nt: TGTGCCAGTACCCTAGCGGGGGCAGGTACGCAGTATTTT